This T cell receptor (beta chain) originates from a study of tumor and adjacent non-tumor tissue in lung cancer. This sample's RNA came from whole unsorted tissue. Germline V gene lookup returns CDR1 MGHRA and CDR2 YSYEKL. This CDR3 has 15 residues. TCRbeta libraries were built with three rounds of nested PCR, modified from ARM-PCR. TCRdb re-analysed the multiplex PCR reads in MiXCR, keeping a single row per CDR3 protein. The sample yields tens of thousands of distinct CDR3 sequences, 77% seen once. The specimen sequenced was lung tumor tissue. The origin of this receptor is a woman aged 45-65 years with non-small cell lung cancer. The chain employs TRBV4-1 and TRBJ1-3; no clear D gene. This CDR3 reads CTSSQEWQSGNTIYF. As DNA, the CDR3 is TGCACTAGCAGCCAAGAGTGGCAGTCTGGAAACACCATATATTTT.